This TCR beta chain stems from a study of blood T cell repertoires in COVID-19. Overall study context: Italy, Spain and the United States were the sources of the convalescent and acute COVID-19 samples. Sources were T cells, B-cell-depleted T cells, or PBMCs; the material itself was cDNA or gDNA.

The V end was cut by 6 bases, the J end by 1 base, with 9 bases between. This CDR3 region has 13 residues. Germline V gene sequence: CDR1 KGHSH, CDR2 LQKENI. Libraries were prepared by immunoSEQ multiplex PCR; TCRdb keeps only in-frame clonotypes and omits some of them. The top ten clones hold roughly 6% of a sample with tens of thousands of clones, 83% of them seen once. Sequencing was done on a sample of peripheral blood. J is TRBJ1-1 and V is TRBV18; the D gene is possibly TRBD1 (6 bases). The source of this sequence is a woman aged 55-70 years with acute or convalescent COVID-19. CDR3 DNA sequence: TGTGCCAGCTCGGAGGACAGGAACACTGAAGCTTTCTTT. Its translation: CASSEDRNTEAFF.